This T cell receptor (beta chain) comes out of a study of T cell clonality in common variable immunodeficiency. Germline V lookup: CDR1 DFQATT, CDR2 SNEGSKA (reference sequence). The length of the CDR3 is 17 residues. Germline trimming cut 5 bases from V and 6 bases from J; bases unmatched to any gene: 16. Study-wide results and caveats: Common variable immunodeficiency TCR beta sequences reportedly had fewer deletions and N-nucleotide insertions.

The assay was immunoSEQ multiplex PCR, and TCRdb's table has in-frame clones only and misses some. This sample shows about 18,000 clones and no singletons; approximately 2.5% rests with the ten largest. This clone has at least ten counts. The antigen remains unidentified. The read comes to an end 3 residues before the CDR3 does, leaving the germline J gene to fill in the end. The V gene is TRBV20-1, the J gene TRBJ2-1; the match to TRBD2 covers 10 bases. This receptor was obtained from a human donor with common variable immunodeficiency. The sequenced sample was peripheral blood mononuclear cells. The CDR3 region is CSAPPPGLASGGNEQFF. The covered CDR3 bases are TGCAGTGCTCCTCCTCCGGGACTAGCGTCAGGAGGCAATGAG.